A selection of T cell receptor beta chains follows, all from one sample in a study of T cell responses to AZD1222 COVID-19 vaccine. Generated by immunoSEQ multiplex PCR, the TCRdb table keeps only in-frame clones and is missing some. This table holds about 140,000 clones, more than 85% found once. Sequenced material: peripheral blood, taken on day 0 of AZD1222 vaccination. These receptors were taken from an adult in good health. Each CDR3 is given with its conserved first and last residue. A D gene is named only where the DNA matches it firmly. Clone sizes are given selectively: once, few, many, or a class where the clone is expanded.

d_call,clone_size,j_call,v_call,cdr3_aa,cdr3_nt
TRBD2,-,TRBJ2-7,TRBV7-2,CASSPPSGGLISYEQYF,TGTGCCAGCAGCCCTCCTAGCGGGGGGCTTATCTCCTACGAGCAGTACTTC
TRBD1,-,TRBJ2-7,TRBV18,CASSPDRSTYEQYF,TGTGCCAGCTCACCGGACAGGTCTACCTACGAGCAGTACTTC
TRBD2,-,TRBJ2-1,TRBV2,CASRGLAGYNEQFF,TGTGCCAGCAGGGGACTAGCGGGCTACAATGAGCAGTTCTTC
-,-,TRBJ1-3,TRBV29-1,CPRKGRTIYF,TGCCCCCGTAAGGGGAGAACCATATATTTT
-,once,TRBJ2-7,TRBV11-2,CASSLDPDVEQYF,TGTGCCAGCAGCTTAGATCCTGACGTGGAGCAGTACTTC
TRBD1,-,TRBJ1-2,TRBV6-1,CASTSGTGGYFGYTF,TGTGCCAGCACGTCCGGGACAGGGGGATATTTTGGCTACACCTTC
-,-,TRBJ1-1,TRBV6-5,CASSYSRRDGEAFF,TGTGCCAGCAGTTACTCCCGCAGGGACGGTGAAGCTTTCTTT
TRBD1,once,TRBJ1-3,TRBV5-1,CASSLVGQGYGNTIYF,TGCGCCAGCAGCTTGGTGGGACAGGGGTATGGAAACACCATATATTTT
-,-,TRBJ2-7,TRBV6-6,CASTRGPHQEQYF,TGTGCCAGCACACGGGGGCCGCACCAGGAGCAGTACTTC
-,-,TRBJ1-6,TRBV5-5,CASSLAISLTSSPLHF,TGTGCCAGCAGCTTGGCGATATCTCTGACGTCCTCACCCCTCCACTTT
TRBD2,-,TRBJ2-3,TRBV7-9,CASSSGTSIITDTQYF,TGTGCCAGCAGCTCCGGGACTAGCATTATCACAGATACGCAGTATTTT
TRBD1,once,TRBJ1-4,TRBV6-4,CASRPQGVANEKLFF,TGTGCCAGCAGGCCTCAGGGGGTGGCTAATGAAAAACTGTTTTTT
-,once,TRBJ1-5,TRBV2,CASSEAPGSSNQPQHF,TGTGCCAGCAGTGAAGCGCCGGGAAGTAGCAATCAGCCCCAGCATTTT
-,-,TRBJ1-1,TRBV25-1,CASSLAGMGTEAFF,TGTGCCAGCAGTCTAGCCGGGATGGGCACTGAAGCTTTCTTT
-,-,TRBJ1-4,TRBV5-1,CASSSGDANEKLFF,TGCGCCAGCAGCTCAGGGGACGCTAATGAAAAACTGTTTTTT
-,-,TRBJ1-1,TRBV28,CASSLSVNTEAFF,TGTGCCAGCAGTTTATCGGTGAACACTGAAGCTTTCTTT
-,-,TRBJ1-4,TRBV4-1,CASSQDGRNEKLFF,TGCGCCAGCAGCCAAGATGGCAGGAATGAAAAACTGTTTTTT
-,-,TRBJ1-4,TRBV5-5,CASSLVGLYNEKLFF,TGTGCCAGCAGCTTGGTGGGACTCTATAATGAAAAACTGTTTTTT
-,-,TRBJ1-5,TRBV6-1,CASSEALSGALPQPQHF,TGTGCCAGCAGTGAAGCCCTATCGGGGGCCCTTCCCCAGCCCCAGCATTTT
-,-,TRBJ2-7,TRBV12-3/TRBV12-4,CASSLDSSYEQYF,TGTGCCAGCAGTTTAGACTCCTCCTACGAGCAGTACTTC
TRBD2,once,TRBJ2-3,TRBV19,CASSWEGGGTDTQYF,TGTGCCAGTAGTTGGGAGGGCGGGGGCACAGATACGCAGTATTTT
TRBD1,once,TRBJ1-4,TRBV4-1,CASSPAFRGQGRSGFEKLFF,TGCGCCAGCAGCCCGGCATTTCGGGGACAGGGGAGGTCTGGATTTGAAAAACTGTTTTTT
-,-,TRBJ2-2,TRBV3-1/TRBV3-2,CASSQGPGVTANTGELFF,TGTGCCAGCAGCCAAGGGCCAGGGGTTACCGCGAACACCGGGGAGCTGTTTTTT
-,-,TRBJ1-2,TRBV30,CAWSVPGGVYGYTF,TGTGCCTGGAGTGTACCGGGGGGCGTCTATGGCTACACCTTC
-,-,TRBJ1-1,TRBV5-6,CASSLVMGTEAFF,TGTGCCAGCAGCCTCGTAATGGGCACTGAAGCTTTCTTT
-,once,TRBJ1-2,TRBV30,CAWMRHHGDYTF,TGTGCCTGGATGAGGCATCATGGGGACTACACCTTC
-,-,TRBJ1-4,TRBV6-1,CASSEGYYEKLFF,TGTGCCAGCAGTGAAGGCTATTATGAAAAACTGTTTTTT
TRBD1,-,TRBJ2-5,TRBV27,CASSPLSLGGPEEETQYF,TGTGCCAGCAGTCCCCTCTCTCTAGGGGGCCCAGAGGAAGAGACCCAGTACTTC
-,-,TRBJ1-5,TRBV9,CASSVDSNNQPQHF,TGTGCCAGCAGCGTAGACAGCAATAATCAGCCCCAGCATTTT
TRBD1,-,TRBJ2-1,TRBV7-9,CASSLDRGSGNNEQFF,TGTGCCAGCAGCTTAGACAGGGGGTCTGGCAACAATGAGCAGTTCTTC